This T cell receptor (beta chain) was recovered during a study of shared clonotypes between healthy human individuals. Germline V CDR1 and CDR2: SGHTA, FQGNSA. Trimming pared 0 bases from V and 5 bases from J, leaving 7 bases between. The CDR3 has 13 amino acids. Repertoires were generated with immunoSEQ multiplex PCR, while TCRdb's copy carries only in-frame clones and drops some. Found here are 2 million to 2.5 million clones, over 90% of them singletons; the top ten hold 0.39%. The clonotype originates from a young man in good health. Some clones in this sample may be carry-over from other donors' samples. Sequenced sample: naive CD4+ T cells from PBMCs. Subset defined: CD45RA+ positively selected. V usage is TRBV7-2 and J usage is TRBJ1-1, with unresolved D. The DNA of the CDR3 is TGTGCCAGCAGCTTAGCGCTAGGAACTGAAGCTTTCTTT. Translating it yields CASSLALGTEAFF.